This T cell receptor (beta chain) appears in the sequencing data of a study of CD8 T cells in Susac syndrome. This clonotype occurred once. Per the germline V gene, CDR1 is MNHNY and CDR2 is SVGAGI (reference sequence). The junction had 8 bases not matched to a gene; V was cut back by 8 bases and J by 6 bases. The CDR3 length is 15 residues. RNA totalling roughly 0.45 to 1 ug underwent reverse transcription with random hexamers. Using its own MiXCR run on the immunoSEQ multiplex PCR reads, TCRdb lists one record per CDR3 protein. The sample contains about 120,000 distinct CDR3 sequences, approximately 93% of which appear only once.

The receptor was isolated from a human donor with multiple sclerosis. The sequenced sample was CD4+ T cells from PBMCs. The J gene is TRBJ2-1, the V gene TRBV6-6; 12 bases map to TRBD1. CDR3 region: CASVPGQGAFNEQFF. The CDR3 nucleotides are TGTGCCAGCGTCCCGGGACAGGGGGCGTTCAATGAGCAGTTCTTC.